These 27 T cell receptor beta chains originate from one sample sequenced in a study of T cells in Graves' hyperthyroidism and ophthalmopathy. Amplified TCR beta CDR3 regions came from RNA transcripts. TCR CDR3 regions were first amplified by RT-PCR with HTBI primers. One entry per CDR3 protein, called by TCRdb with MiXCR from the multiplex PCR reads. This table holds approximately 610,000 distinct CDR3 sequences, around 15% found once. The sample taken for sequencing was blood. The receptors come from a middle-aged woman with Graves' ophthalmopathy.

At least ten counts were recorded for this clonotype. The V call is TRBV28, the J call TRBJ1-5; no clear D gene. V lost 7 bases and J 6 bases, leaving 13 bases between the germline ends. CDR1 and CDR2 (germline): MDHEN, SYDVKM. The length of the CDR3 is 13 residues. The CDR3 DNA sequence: TGTGCCAGCACTCGGGTGCCCAGTCAGCCCCAGCATTTT. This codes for CASTRVPSQPQHF.

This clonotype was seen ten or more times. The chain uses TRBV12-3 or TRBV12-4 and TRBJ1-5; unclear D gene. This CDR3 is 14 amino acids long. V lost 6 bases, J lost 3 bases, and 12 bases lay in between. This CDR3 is CASSRGRDNQPQHF. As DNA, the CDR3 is TGTGCCAGCAGCCGTGGACGGGACAATCAGCCCCAGCATTTT.

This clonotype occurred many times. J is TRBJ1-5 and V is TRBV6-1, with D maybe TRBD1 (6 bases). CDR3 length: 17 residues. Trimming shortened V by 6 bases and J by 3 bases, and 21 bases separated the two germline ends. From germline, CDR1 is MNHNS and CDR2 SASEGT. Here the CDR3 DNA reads TGTGCCAGCAGATCCAGGGGCGGGTTTCAACTCAATCAGCCCCAGCATTTT. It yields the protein CASRSRGGFQLNQPQHF.

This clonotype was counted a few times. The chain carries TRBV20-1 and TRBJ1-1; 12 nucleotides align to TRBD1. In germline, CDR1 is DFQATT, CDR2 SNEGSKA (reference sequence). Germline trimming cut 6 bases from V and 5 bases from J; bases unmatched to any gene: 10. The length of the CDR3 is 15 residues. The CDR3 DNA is TGCAGTGCGTTTCCGGGACAGGGGGCCGGAACTGAAGCTTTCTTT. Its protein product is CSAFPGQGAGTEAFF.

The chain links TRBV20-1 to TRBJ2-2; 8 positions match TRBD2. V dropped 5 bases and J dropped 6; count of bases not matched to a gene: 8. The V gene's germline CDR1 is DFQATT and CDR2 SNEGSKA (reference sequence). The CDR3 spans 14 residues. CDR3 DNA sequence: TGCAGTGCTTTAAGCGGGAGTGGATCCGGGGAGCTGTTTTTT. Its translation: CSALSGSGSGELFF.

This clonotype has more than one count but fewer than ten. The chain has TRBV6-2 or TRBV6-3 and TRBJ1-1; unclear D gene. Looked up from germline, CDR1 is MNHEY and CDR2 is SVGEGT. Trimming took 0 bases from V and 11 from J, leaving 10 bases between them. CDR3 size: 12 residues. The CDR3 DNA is TGTGCCAGCAGTTACTCAGGCAGTCCCGCTTTCTTT. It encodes CASSYSGSPAFF.

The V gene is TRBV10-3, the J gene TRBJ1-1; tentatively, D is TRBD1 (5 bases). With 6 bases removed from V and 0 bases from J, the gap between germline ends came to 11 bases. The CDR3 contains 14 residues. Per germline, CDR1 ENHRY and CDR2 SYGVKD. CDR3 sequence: CAIRIDSLNTEAFF. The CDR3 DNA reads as TGTGCCATCAGAATTGACAGTCTGAACACTGAAGCTTTCTTT.

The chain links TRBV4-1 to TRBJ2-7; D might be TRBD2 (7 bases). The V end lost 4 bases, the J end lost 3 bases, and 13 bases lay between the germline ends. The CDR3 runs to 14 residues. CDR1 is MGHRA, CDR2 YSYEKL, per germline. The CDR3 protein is CASSRGGANYEQYF. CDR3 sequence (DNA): TGCGCCAGCAGCCGGGGGGGGGCAAACTACGAGCAGTACTTC.

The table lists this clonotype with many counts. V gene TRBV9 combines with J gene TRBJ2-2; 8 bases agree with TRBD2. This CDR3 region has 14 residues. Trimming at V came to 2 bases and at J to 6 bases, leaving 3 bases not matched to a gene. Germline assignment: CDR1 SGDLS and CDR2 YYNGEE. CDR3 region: CASSVGREAGELFF. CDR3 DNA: TGTGCCAGCAGCGTGGGGCGGGAGGCCGGGGAGCTGTTTTTT.

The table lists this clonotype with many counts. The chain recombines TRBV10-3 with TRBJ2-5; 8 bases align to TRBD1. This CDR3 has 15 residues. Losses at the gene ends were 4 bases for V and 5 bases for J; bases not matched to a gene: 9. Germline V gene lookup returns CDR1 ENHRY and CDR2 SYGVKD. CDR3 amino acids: CAISGDRTGLETQYF. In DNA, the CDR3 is TGTGCCATCAGTGGGGACAGGACGGGACTGGAGACCCAGTACTTC.

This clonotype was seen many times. The CDR3 bases are TGTGCCAGCAGTGCTTTGCGGGGGTACCAAGAGACCCAGTACTTC. Translating gives CASSALRGYQETQYF. The chain uses TRBV2 and TRBJ2-5; 7 nucleotides line up with TRBD2. With V trimmed by 4 bases and J by 0 bases, 5 bases remained unmatched. Germline lookup yields CDR1 SNHLY and CDR2 FYNNEI. The CDR3 runs to 15 residues. Using reference TRBV2 and TRBJ2-5 for the parts outside the CDR3, the full variable domain is EPEVTQTPSHQVTQMGQEVILRCVPISNHLYFYWYRQILGQKVEFLVSFYNNEISEKSEIFDDQFSVERPDGSNFTLKIRSTKLEDSAMYFCASSALRGYQETQYFGPGTRLLVL.

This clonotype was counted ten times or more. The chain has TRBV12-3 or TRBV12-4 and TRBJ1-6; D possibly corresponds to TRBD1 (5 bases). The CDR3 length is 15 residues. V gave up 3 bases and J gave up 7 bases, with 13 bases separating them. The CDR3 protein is CASSFSGLTNSPLHF. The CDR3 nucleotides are TGTGCCAGCAGTTTTTCAGGGCTAACGAATTCACCCCTCCACTTT.

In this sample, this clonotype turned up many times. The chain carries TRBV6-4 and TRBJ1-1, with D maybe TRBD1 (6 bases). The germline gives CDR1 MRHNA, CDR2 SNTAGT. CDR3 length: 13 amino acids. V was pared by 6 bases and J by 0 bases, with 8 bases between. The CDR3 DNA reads TGTGCCAGCAGGGACAGTTTGAACACTGAAGCTTTCTTT. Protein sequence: CASRDSLNTEAFF.

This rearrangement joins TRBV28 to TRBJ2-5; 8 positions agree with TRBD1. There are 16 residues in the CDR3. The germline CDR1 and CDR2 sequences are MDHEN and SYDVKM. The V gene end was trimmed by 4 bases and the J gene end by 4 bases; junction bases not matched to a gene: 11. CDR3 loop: CASSSPLGQGGETQYF. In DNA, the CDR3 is TGTGCCAGCAGTTCCCCCCTCGGACAGGGAGGAGAGACCCAGTACTTC.

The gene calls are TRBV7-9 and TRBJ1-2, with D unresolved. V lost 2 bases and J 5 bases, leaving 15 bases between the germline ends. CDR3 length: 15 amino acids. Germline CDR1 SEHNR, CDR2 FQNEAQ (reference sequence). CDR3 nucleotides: TGTGCCAGCAGCTTACCCCAATCCCATGCTTATGGCTACACCTTC. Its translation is CASSLPQSHAYGYTF.

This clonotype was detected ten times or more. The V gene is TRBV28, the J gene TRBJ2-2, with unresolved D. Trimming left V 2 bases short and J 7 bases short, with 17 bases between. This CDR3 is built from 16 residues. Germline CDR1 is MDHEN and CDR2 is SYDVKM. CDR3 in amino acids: CASSLSFSGIGGELFF. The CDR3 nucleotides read TGTGCCAGCAGTTTAAGCTTCTCTGGGATTGGCGGGGAGCTGTTTTTT.

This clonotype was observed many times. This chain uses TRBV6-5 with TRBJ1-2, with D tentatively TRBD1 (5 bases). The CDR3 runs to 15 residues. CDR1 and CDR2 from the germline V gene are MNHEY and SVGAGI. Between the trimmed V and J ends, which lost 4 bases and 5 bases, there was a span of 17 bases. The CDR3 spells CASSSYAGTAYGYTF. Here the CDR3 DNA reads TGTGCCAGCAGTTCTTATGCCGGGACCGCATATGGCTACACCTTC.

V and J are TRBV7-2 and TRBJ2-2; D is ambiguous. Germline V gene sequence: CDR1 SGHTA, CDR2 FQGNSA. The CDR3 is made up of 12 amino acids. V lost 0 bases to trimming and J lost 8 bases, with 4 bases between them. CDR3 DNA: TGTGCCAGCAGCTTAGCAATGGGGGAGCTGTTTTTT. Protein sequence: CASSLAMGELFF.

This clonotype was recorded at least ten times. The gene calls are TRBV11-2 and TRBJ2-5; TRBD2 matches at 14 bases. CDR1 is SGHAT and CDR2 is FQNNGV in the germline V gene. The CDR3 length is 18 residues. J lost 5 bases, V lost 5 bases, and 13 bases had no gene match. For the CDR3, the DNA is TGTGCCAGCAGCCACGGGACTAGCGGGAGAGCTAGGGGGGAGACCCAGTACTTC. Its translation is CASSHGTSGRARGETQYF.

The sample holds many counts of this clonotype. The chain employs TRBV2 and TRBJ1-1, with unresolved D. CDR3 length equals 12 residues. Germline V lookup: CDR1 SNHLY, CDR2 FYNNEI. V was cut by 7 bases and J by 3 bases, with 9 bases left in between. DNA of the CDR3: TGTGCCAGCAAATACGGATACACTGAAGCTTTCTTT. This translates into CASKYGYTEAFF. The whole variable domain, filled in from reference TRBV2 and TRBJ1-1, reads EPEVTQTPSHQVTQMGQEVILRCVPISNHLYFYWYRQILGQKVEFLVSFYNNEISEKSEIFDDQFSVERPDGSNFTLKIRSTKLEDSAMYFCASKYGYTEAFFGQGTRLTVV.

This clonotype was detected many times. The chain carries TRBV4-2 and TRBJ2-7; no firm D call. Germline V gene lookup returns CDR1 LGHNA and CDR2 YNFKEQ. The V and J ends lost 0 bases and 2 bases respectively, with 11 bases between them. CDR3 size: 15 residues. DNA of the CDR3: TGTGCCAGCAGCCAAGAAAAGCCGGGCCCCTACGAGCAGTACTTC. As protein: CASSQEKPGPYEQYF.

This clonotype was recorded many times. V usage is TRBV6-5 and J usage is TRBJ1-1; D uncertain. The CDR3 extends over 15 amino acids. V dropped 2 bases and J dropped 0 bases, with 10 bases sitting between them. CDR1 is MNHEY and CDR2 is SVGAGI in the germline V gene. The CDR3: CASSYSRLVNTEAFF. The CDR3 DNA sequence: TGTGCCAGCAGTTACAGTCGGCTAGTGAACACTGAAGCTTTCTTT.

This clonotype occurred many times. This CDR3 is CASSVQGATNYGYTF. The CDR3 nucleotides are TGTGCCAGCAGTGTACAGGGGGCGACTAACTATGGCTACACCTTC. V is TRBV11-2 and J is TRBJ1-2, with TRBD1 identical over 9 bases. Losses at the gene ends were 6 bases for V and 0 bases for J; bases not matched to a gene: 5. CDR3 length equals 15 residues. CDR1 and CDR2 from the germline V gene are SGHAT and FQNNGV.

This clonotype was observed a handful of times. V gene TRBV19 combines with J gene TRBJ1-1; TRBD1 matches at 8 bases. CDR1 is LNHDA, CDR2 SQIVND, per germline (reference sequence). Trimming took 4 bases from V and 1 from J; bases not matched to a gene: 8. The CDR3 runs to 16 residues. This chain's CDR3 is CASSNPRTGKNTEAFF. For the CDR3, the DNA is TGTGCCAGTAGTAACCCCCGGACAGGGAAGAACACTGAAGCTTTCTTT.

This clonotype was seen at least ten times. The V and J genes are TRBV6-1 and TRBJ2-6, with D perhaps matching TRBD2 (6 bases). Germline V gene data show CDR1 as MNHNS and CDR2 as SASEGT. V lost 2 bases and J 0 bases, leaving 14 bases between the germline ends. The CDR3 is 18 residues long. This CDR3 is CASSERRREYSGANVLTF. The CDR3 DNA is TGTGCCAGCAGTGAACGTCGGCGGGAATACTCTGGGGCCAACGTCCTGACTTTC.

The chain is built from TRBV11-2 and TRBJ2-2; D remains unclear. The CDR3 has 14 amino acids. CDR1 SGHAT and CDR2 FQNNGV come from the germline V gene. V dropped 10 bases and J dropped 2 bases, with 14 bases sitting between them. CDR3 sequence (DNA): TGTGCCACCGAGAGTCCTTTTAACACCGGGGAGCTGTTTTTT. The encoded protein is CATESPFNTGELFF.

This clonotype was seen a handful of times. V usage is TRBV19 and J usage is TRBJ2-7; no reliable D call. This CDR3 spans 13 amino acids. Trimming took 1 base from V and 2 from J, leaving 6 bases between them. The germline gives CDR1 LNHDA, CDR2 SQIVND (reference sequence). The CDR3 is CASSIGKTYEQYF. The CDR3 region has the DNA TGTGCCAGTAGTATAGGCAAAACCTACGAGCAGTACTTC. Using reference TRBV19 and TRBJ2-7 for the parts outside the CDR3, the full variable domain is DGGITQSPKYLFRKEGQNVTLSCEQNLNHDAMYWYRQDPGQGLRLIYYSQIVNDFQKGDIAEGYSVSREKKESFPLTVTSAQKNPTAFYLCASSIGKTYEQYFGPGTRLTVT.